What follows describes a single T cell receptor (beta chain). Cohort assignment relied on participant-reported clinical history. Generated by immunoSEQ multiplex PCR, the TCRdb table keeps only in-frame clones and is missing some. The profile shows approximately 230,000 clones, about 90% of them singletons. This specimen belongs to a study of blood T cell repertoires in COVID-19. Germline loops: CDR1 MNHNY, CDR2 SVGAGI (reference sequence). CDR3 length: 15 amino acids. V shed 6 bases and J 3 bases; nucleotides not matched to a gene: 7. The TCR originated in a woman aged 50 to 65 with acute COVID-19. The material sequenced was PBMCs or T cells enriched from blood (not recorded which). This sequence joins TRBV6-6 and TRBJ1-3, with TRBD1 matching 8 bases. The CDR3 is CASRDRVGYGNTIYF. The CDR3 bases are TGTGCCAGCAGGGACAGGGTAGGGTATGGAAACACCATATATTTT.